This T cell receptor beta chain is from a study of cytomegalovirus exposure and HLA in healthy donors. Germline V CDR1 and CDR2: MNHEY, SVGAGI. The CDR3 covers 15 residues. V was pared by 2 bases and J by 4 bases, with 11 bases between. Both 60 Vbeta primers and 13 Jbeta primers went into the PCR. Sequenced by immunoSEQ multiplex PCR; TCRdb stores in-frame clones only, minus some. The table records about 60,000 clones, around three quarters of them present only once. The receptor was isolated from a woman between 40 and 55 years old in good health and CMV-seropositive. V gene TRBV6-5 combines with J gene TRBJ2-2, with D possibly TRBD2 on 5 matching bases. Sequenced: PBMCs. The CDR3 region is CASSYAEGGTGELFF. The CDR3 DNA sequence: TGTGCCAGCAGTTACGCAGAAGGAGGCACCGGGGAGCTGTTTTTT.